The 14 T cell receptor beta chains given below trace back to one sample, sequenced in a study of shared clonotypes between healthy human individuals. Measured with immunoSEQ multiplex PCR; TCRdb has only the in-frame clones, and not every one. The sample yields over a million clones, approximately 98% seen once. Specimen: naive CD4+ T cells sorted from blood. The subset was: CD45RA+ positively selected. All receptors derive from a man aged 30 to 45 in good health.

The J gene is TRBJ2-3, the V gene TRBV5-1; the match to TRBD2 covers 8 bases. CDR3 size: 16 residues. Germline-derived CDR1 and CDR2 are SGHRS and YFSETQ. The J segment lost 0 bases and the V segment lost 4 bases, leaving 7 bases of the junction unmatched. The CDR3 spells CASSPPGTRSTDTQYF. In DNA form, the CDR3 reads TGCGCCAGCAGCCCCCCCGGGACTAGAAGCACAGATACGCAGTATTTT.

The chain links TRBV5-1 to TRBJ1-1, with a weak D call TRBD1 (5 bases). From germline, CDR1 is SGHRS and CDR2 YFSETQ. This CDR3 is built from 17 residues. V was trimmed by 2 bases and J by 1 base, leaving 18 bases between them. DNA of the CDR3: TGCGCCAGCAGCTTCCCGCGCGGGGGAGGGACGAACACTGAAGCTTTCTTT. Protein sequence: CASSFPRGGGTNTEAFF.

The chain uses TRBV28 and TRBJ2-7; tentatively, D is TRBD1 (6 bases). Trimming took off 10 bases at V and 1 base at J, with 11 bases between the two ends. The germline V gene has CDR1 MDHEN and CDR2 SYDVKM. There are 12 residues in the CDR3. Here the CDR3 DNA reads TGTGCCACCAAGACAGGATCCTACGAGCAGTACTTC. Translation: CATKTGSYEQYF.

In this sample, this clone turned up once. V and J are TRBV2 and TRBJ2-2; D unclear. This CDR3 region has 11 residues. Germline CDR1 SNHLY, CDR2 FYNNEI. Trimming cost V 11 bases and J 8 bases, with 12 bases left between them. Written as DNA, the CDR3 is TGTGCCTGCGACCGCGAAGGGGAGCTGTTTTTT. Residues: CACDREGELFF.

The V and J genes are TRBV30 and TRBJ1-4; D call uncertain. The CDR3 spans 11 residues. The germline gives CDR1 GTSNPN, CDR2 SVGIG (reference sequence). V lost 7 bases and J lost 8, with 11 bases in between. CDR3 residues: CASETGEKLFF. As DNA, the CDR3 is TGTGCCTCCGAGACGGGCGAAAAACTGTTTTTT. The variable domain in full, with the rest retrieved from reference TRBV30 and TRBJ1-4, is SQTIHQWPATLVQPVGSPLSLECTVEGTSNPNLYWYRQAAGRGLQLLFYSVGIGQISSEVPQNLSASRPQDRQFILSSKKLLLSDSGFYLCASETGEKLFFGSGTQLSVL.

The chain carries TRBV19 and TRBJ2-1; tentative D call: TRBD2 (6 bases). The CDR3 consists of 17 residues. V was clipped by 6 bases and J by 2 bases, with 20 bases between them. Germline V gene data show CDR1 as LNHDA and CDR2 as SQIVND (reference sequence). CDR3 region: CASRTAGGGATYNEQFF. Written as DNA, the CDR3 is TGTGCCAGTAGGACCGCGGGTGGCGGGGCCACCTACAATGAGCAGTTCTTC.

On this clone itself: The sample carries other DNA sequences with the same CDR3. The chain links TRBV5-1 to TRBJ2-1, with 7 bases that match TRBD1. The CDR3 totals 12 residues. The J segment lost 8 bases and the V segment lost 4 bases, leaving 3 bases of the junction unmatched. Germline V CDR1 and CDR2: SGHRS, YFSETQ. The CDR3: CASSLQGDEQFF. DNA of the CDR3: TGCGCCAGCAGCCTCCAGGGGGATGAGCAGTTCTTC.

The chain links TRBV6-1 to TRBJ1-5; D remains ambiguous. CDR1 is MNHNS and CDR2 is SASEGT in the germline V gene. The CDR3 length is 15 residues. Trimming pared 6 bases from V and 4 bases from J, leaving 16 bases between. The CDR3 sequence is CASSATQGPNQPQHF. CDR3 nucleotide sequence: TGTGCCAGCAGCGCTACACAAGGACCTAATCAGCCCCAGCATTTT.

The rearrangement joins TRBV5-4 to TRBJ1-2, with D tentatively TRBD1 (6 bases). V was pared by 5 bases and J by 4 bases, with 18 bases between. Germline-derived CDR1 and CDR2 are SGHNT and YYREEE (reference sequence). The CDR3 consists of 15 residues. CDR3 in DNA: TGTGCCAGCAGACATAACAGGGATTTCATCTATGGCTACACCTTC. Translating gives CASRHNRDFIYGYTF.

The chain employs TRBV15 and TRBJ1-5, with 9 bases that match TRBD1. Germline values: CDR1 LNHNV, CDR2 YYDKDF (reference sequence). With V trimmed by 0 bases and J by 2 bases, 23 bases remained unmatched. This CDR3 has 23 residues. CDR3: CATSRDKGQGKPKPIFGNQPQHF. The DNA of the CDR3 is TGTGCCACCAGCAGAGATAAGGGACAGGGTAAGCCAAAGCCAATTTTTGGCAATCAGCCCCAGCATTTT. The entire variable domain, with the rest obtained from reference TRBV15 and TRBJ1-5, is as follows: DAMVIQNPRYQVTQFGKPVTLSCSQTLNHNVMYWYQQKSSQAPKLLFHYYDKDFNNEADTPDNFQSRRPNTSFCFLDIRSPGLGDTAMYLCATSRDKGQGKPKPIFGNQPQHFGDGTRLSIL.

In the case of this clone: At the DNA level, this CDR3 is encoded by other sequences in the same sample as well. CDR3 protein: CASSYSRRNEQFF. The CDR3 nucleotides read TGTGCCAGCAGTTACTCGAGGAGGAATGAGCAGTTCTTC. The chain combines TRBV6-5 with TRBJ2-1; perhaps TRBD2 as D (5 bases). The CDR3 is 13 amino acids. Germline CDR1 reads MNHEY; CDR2 reads SVGAGI. Trimming left V 0 bases short and J 7 bases short, with 7 bases between.

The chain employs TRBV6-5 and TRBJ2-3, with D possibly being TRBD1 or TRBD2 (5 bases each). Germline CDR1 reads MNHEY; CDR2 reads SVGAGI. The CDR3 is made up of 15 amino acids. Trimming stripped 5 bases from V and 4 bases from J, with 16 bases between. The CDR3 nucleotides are TGTGCCAGCAGTCAACTAGGGGTCGGGGCAGATACGCAGTATTTT. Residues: CASSQLGVGADTQYF.

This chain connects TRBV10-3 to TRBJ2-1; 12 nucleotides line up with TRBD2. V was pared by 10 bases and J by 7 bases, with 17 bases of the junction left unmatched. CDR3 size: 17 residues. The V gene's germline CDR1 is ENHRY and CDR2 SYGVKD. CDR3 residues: CATDNSSGRALVNEQFF. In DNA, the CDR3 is TGTGCCACCGACAATTCTAGCGGGAGGGCCCTCGTAAATGAGCAGTTCTTC.

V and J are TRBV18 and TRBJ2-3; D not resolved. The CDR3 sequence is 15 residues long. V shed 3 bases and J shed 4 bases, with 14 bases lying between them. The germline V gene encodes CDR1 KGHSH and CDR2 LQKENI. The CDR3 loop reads CASSPLTRNPDTQYF. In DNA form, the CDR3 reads TGTGCCAGCTCACCCCTTACCCGGAATCCAGATACGCAGTATTTT. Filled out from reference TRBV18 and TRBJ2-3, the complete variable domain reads NAGVMQNPRHLVRRRGQEARLRCSPMKGHSHVYWYRQLPEEGLKFMVYLQKENIIDESGMPKERFSAEFPKEGPSILRIQQVVRGDSAAYFCASSPLTRNPDTQYFGPGTRLTVL.